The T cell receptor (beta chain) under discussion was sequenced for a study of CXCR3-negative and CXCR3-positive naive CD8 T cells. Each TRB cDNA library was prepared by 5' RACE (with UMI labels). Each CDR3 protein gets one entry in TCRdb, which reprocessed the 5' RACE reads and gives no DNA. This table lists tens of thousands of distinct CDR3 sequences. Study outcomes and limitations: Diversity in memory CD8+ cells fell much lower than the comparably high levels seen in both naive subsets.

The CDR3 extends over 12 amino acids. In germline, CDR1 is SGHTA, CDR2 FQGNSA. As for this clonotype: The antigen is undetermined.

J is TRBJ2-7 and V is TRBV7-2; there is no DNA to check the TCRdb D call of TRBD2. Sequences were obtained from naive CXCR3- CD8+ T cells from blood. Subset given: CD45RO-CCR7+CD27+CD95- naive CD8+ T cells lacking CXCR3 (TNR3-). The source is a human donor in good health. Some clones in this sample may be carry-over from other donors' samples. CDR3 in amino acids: CASSEREHEQYF.